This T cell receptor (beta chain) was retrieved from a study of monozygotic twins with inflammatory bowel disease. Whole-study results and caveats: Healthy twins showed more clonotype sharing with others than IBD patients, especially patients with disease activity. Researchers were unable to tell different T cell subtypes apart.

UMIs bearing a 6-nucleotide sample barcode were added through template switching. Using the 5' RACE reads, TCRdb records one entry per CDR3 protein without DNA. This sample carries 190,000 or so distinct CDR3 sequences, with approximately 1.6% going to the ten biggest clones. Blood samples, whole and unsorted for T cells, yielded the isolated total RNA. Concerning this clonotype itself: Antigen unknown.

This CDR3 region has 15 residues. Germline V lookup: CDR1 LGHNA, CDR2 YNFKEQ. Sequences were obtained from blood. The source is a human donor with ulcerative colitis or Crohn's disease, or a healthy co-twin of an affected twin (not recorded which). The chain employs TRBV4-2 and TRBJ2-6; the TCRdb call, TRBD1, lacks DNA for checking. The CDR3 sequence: CASSQQGAGANVLTF.